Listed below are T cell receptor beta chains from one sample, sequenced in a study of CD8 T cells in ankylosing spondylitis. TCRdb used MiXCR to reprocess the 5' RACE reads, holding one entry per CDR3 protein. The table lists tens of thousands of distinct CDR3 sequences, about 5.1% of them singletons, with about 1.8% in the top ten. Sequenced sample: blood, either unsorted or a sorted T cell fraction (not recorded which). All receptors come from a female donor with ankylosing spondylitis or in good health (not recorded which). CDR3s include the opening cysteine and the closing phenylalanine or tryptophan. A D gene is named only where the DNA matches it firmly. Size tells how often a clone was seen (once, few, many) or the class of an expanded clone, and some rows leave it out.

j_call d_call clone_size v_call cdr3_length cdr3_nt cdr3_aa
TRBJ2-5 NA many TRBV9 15 TGTGCCAGCAGCGTAGAGGAGCGAGGAACCGCGACCCAGTACTTC CASSVEERGTATQYF
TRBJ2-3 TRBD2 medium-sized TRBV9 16 TGTGCCAGCAGCAAAGGAGGGGGACTAGCGTCAGATACGCAGTATTTT CASSKGGGLASDTQYF
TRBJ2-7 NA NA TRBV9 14 TGTGCCAGCAGCGTAGCGACAGAATTCCACGAGCAGTACTTC CASSVATEFHEQYF
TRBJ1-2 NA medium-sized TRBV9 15 TGTGCCAGCAGCGTAGGTGTGGGGAGCTTCGATGGCTACACCTTC CASSVGVGSFDGYTF
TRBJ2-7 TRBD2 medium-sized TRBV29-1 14 TGCAGCGACCAGACTAGCACCTTAGAAAGGGAGCAGTACTTC CSDQTSTLEREQYF
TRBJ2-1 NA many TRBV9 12 TGTGCCAGCAGCGTAGAAGACAATGAGCAGTTCTTC CASSVEDNEQFF
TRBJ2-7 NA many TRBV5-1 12 TGCGCCATTTCGGGACGGACCTACGAGCAGTACTTC CAISGRTYEQYF
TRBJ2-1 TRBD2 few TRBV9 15 TGTGCCAGCAGCGTAGGCGGGACTAGCCCCCATGAGCAGTTCTTC CASSVGGTSPHEQFF
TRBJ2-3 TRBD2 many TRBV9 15 TGTGCCAGCAGCGTATCCGGGGGGTGGACAGATACGCAGTATTTT CASSVSGGWTDTQYF
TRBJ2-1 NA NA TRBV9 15 TGTGCCAGCAGCCCCCCTAGCCTCCCTTACAATGAGCAGTTCTTC CASSPPSLPYNEQFF
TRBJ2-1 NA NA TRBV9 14 TGTGCCAGCAGCGAGGGGAGCTCCTACAATGAGCAGTTCTTC CASSEGSSYNEQFF
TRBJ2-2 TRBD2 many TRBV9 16 TGTGCCAGCAGCGTTACTAGCGGACTTAACACCGGGGAGCTGTTTTTT CASSVTSGLNTGELFF
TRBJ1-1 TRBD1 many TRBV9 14 TGTGCCAGCAGCGCGGGACAGGGAAAAGGTGAAGCTTTCTTT CASSAGQGKGEAFF
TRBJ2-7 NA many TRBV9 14 TGTGCCAGCAGTCGAACAGGGCAATCCTACGAGCAGTACTTC CASSRTGQSYEQYF
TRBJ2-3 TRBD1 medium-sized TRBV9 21 TGTGCCAGCAGCGTAGGAGGGACAGGGGTTTACTCATTTACTAGCACAGATACGCAGTATTTT CASSVGGTGVYSFTSTDTQYF
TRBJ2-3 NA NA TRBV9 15 TGTGCCAGCAGCCCTAGGGGGGCTAGCACAGATACGCAGTATTTT CASSPRGASTDTQYF
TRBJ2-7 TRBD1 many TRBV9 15 TGTGCCAGCAGTCGGTCCGGGACAGGGACGGACGAGCAGTACTTC CASSRSGTGTDEQYF
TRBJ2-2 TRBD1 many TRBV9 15 TGTGCCAGCAGGAAACAGGACAGGGGGACGGGGGAGCTGTTTTTT CASRKQDRGTGELFF
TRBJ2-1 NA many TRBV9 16 TGTGCCAGCAGCGTAGCTACGGATAGCTCCTACAATGAGCAGTTCTTC CASSVATDSSYNEQFF
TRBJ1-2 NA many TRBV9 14 TGTGCCAGCAGCGTAGATGGGGGTAACTATGGCTACACCTTC CASSVDGGNYGYTF
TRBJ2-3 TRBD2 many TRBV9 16 TGTGCCAGCAGCGCGAGCGGGAGATCTAGCACAGATACGCAGTATTTT CASSASGRSSTDTQYF
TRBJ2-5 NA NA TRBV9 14 TGTGCCAGCAGCGTAGACCTGGATCGAGAGACCCAGTACTTC CASSVDLDRETQYF
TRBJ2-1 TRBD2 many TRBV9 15 TGTGCCAGCAGCGCGATTGCGGGGGGGCCAAATGAGCAGTTCTTC CASSAIAGGPNEQFF
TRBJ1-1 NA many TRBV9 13 TGTGCCAGCAGCCCCGGCTTGAACACTGAAGCTTTCTTT CASSPGLNTEAFF
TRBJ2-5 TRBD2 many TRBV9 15 TGTGCCAGCAGCGTTAGTCGGGGGGGCCGGGAGACCCAGTACTTC CASSVSRGGRETQYF
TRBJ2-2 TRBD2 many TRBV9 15 TGTGCCAGCAGCGTCCTAGCGGCGAACACCGGGGAGCTGTTTTTT CASSVLAANTGELFF
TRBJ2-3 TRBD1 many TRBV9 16 TGTGCCAGCAGCGTTAGGACAGGGGGCGGCACAGATACGCAGTATTTT CASSVRTGGGTDTQYF
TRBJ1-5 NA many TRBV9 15 TGTGCCAGCAGCGTAGCGGCAGGCTATAATCAGCCCCAGCATTTT CASSVAAGYNQPQHF
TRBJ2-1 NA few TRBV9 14 TGTGCCAGCAGCCTTGAGCACTACGGCAATGAGCAGTTCTTC CASSLEHYGNEQFF
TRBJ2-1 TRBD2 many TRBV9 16 TGTGCCAGCAGCGTAGGGTCGCTAGCGGGGTCGTGGGAGCAGTTCTTC CASSVGSLAGSWEQFF
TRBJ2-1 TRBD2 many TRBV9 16 TGTGCCAGCAGCGTAGTAGGAGCGGGAGGGCTACTTGAGCAGTTCTTC CASSVVGAGGLLEQFF
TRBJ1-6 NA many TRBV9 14 TGTGCCAGCAGCGACAGGGTTGGTAATTCACCCCTCCACTTT CASSDRVGNSPLHF
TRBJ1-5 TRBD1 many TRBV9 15 TGTGCCAGCAGCGTAGAGGGACAGGTCAATCAGCCCCAGCATTTT CASSVEGQVNQPQHF
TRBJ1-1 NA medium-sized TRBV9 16 TGTGCCAGCACCATGAGACCCGACGGGGTTAGGACTGAAGCTTTCTTT CASTMRPDGVRTEAFF
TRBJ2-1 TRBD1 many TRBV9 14 TGTGCCAGCAGCGACGACAGGGGTGCAAATGAGCAGTTCTTC CASSDDRGANEQFF
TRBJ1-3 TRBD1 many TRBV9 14 TGTGCCAGCAGCGTGGGACAGAATGGAAACACCATATATTTT CASSVGQNGNTIYF
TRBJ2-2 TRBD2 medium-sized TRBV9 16 TGTGCCAGCAGCGTAGAGGCGGGAGTTAACACCGGGGAGCTGTTTTTT CASSVEAGVNTGELFF
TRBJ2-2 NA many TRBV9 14 TGTGCCAGCAGCGAGGACACCTACACCGGGGAGCTGTTTTTT CASSEDTYTGELFF
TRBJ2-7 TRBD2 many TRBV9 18 TGTGCCAGCAGCCCGCGTGGTTTTGGGGCGGGAGTTGAGGACGAGCAGTACTTC CASSPRGFGAGVEDEQYF
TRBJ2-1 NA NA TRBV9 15 TGTGCCAGCAGCGTAGATACGCTACTCGGCGGACAGCAGTTCTTC CASSVDTLLGGQQFF
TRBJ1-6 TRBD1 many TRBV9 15 TGTGCCAGCAGCGCTATGGGACAGCCAAATTCACCCCTCCACTTT CASSAMGQPNSPLHF
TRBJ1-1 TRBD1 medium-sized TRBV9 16 TGTGCCAGCAGCGTAGCCTCGACAGGGTTGAACACTGAAGCTTTCTTT CASSVASTGLNTEAFF
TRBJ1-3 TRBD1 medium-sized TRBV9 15 TGTGCCAGCAACGACGGGACAGCTATAGGAAACACCATATATTTT CASNDGTAIGNTIYF
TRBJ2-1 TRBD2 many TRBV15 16 TGTGCCACCAGCAGAGACCTAGCGGGAACAGGGAGTGAGCAGTTCTTC CATSRDLAGTGSEQFF
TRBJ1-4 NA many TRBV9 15 TGTGCCAGCAGCGTAGGGGGGGCAGATAATGAAAAACTGTTTTTT CASSVGGADNEKLFF
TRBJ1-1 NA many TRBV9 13 TGTGCCAGCAGCGCGAGGGTTGACACTGAAGCTTTCTTT CASSARVDTEAFF
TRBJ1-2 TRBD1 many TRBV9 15 TGTGCCAGCAGGGGGACAGGGAAAGGGAGCTATGGCTACACCTTC CASRGTGKGSYGYTF
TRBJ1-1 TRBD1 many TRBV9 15 TGTGCCAGCAGCGTAACCTCAGGGGGCGCAACTGAAGCTTTCTTT CASSVTSGGATEAFF
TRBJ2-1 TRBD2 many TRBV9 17 TGTGCCAGCAGCATTCGAAGCGGGAGGGGGGCCTACAATGAGCAGTTCTTC CASSIRSGRGAYNEQFF
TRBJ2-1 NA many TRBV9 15 TGTGCCAGCAGCCTTCACGAGAGCGCCTACAATGAGCAGTTCTTC CASSLHESAYNEQFF
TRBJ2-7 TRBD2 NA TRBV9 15 TGTGCCAGCAGCGTTTTAGCGGGCCCTCTGATGAGAAAGTACTTC CASSVLAGPLMRKYF
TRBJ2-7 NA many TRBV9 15 TGTGCCAGCAGCGTAGGGACTGGCTTGGTCTACGAGCAGTACTTC CASSVGTGLVYEQYF
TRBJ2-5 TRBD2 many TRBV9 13 TGTGCCAGCAGCGTCCGGGACTACGCCTCCCAGTACTTC CASSVRDYASQYF
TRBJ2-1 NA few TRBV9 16 TGTGCCAGCAGCGTATCAGGGGCCAGCTCCTACAATGAGCAGTTCTTC CASSVSGASSYNEQFF
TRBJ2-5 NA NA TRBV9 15 TGTGCCAGCAGCGGGAGGCGGGCAGCCCAAGAGACCCAGTACTTC CASSGRRAAQETQYF
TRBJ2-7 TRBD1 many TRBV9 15 TGTGCCAGCAGCGCTGGACAGGGTCTTTTGGGCGAGCAGTACTTC CASSAGQGLLGEQYF